The clone carrying this T cell receptor (beta chain) appeared once. The source of the sample is a study of blood T cell repertoires in COVID-19. Study as a whole: The origin of the acute and convalescent COVID-19 samples was the United States, Italy and Spain.

Original methodology: Reference gene primer amplification yielded estimated nucleated cell counts. This table comes from immunoSEQ multiplex PCR, and its TCRdb copy is limited to in-frame clones, with some not included. The V and J calls and clone size come from that table; D and trimming were worked out from the DNA. This repertoire shows about 160,000 clones, approximately 85% found once; its top ten account for roughly 1.1%. V shed 5 bases and J 4 bases; nucleotides not matched to a gene: 8. The germline gives CDR1 LNHDA, CDR2 SQIVND (reference sequence). The CDR3 loop spans 15 amino acids. This sequence was found in a man aged 55-75 years who had recovered from COVID-19. The chain is built from TRBV19 and TRBJ1-3; 7 nucleotides match TRBD1. The sample was peripheral blood. In DNA, the CDR3 is TGTGCCAGTAGTGATGACAGGGCACAGGGAAACACCATATATTTT. Amino acids: CASSDDRAQGNTIYF.